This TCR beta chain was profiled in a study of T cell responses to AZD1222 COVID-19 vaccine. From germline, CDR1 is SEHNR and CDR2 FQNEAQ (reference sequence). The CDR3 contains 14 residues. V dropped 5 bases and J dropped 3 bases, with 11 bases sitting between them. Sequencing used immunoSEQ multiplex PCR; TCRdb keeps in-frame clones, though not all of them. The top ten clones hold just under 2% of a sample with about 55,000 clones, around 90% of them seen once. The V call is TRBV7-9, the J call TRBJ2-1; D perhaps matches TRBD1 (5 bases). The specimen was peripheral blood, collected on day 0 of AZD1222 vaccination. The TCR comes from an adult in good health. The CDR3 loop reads CASSADTHYNEQFF. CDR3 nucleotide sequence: TGTGCCAGCAGCGCGGACACCCACTACAATGAGCAGTTCTTC.